This T cell receptor (beta chain) was captured by sequencing in a study of blood T cell repertoires in COVID-19. Whole-study context: Samples taken during acute and convalescent COVID-19 were collected in the United States, Italy and Spain.

The assay was immunoSEQ multiplex PCR, and TCRdb's table has in-frame clones only and misses some. The sample contains about 280,000 clones, 85% of which appear only once. Germline V gene data show CDR1 as SGHDT and CDR2 as YYEEEE. CDR3 length: 17 amino acids. Trimming cost V 1 base and J 0 bases; bases outside gene matches: 9. V gene TRBV5-6 combines with J gene TRBJ2-7; 8 bases map to TRBD2. Sequenced: peripheral blood. This receptor was identified in a man aged 45 to 65 with active or convalescent COVID-19. The DNA for the CDR3 is TGTGCCAGCAGCTTGAGGCCTAGCGGGTCCCGCTCCTACGAGCAGTACTTC. This sequence encodes CASSLRPSGSRSYEQYF.